Below are 2 T cell receptor beta chains sequenced from a single sample in a study of T cell changes during pregnancy in multiple sclerosis. Produced via immunoSEQ multiplex PCR; TCRdb's table is partial and in-frame only. The sample has around 52,000 clones, roughly 89% seen once; the top ten hold 5.3%. The sample comprised peripheral blood from another person, used as feeder cells. These TCRs come from a human donor whose cells served as feeder cells for cultures in a pregnancy study.

In DNA, the CDR3 is TGTGCCAGCAGCGTAGGAGGGACGGGCGGTGAAAAACTGTTTTTT. Translated: CASSVGGTGGEKLFF. The J gene is TRBJ1-4, the V gene TRBV9; TRBD1 is a possible D gene (5 bases). Germline V gene sequence: CDR1 SGDLS, CDR2 YYNGEE. V was cut by 0 bases and J by 7 bases, with 13 bases left in between. CDR3 length: 15 residues. The full variable domain, in which reference TRBV9 and TRBJ1-4 provide the parts outside the CDR3, is DSGVTQTPKHLITATGQRVTLRCSPRSGDLSVYWYQQSLDQGLQFLIQYYNGEERAKGNILERFSAQQFPDLHSELNLSSLELGDSALYFCASSVGGTGGEKLFFGSGTQLSVL.

The chain couples TRBV10-3 to TRBJ2-5, with D possibly being TRBD1 (5 bases). The CDR3 is made up of 12 amino acids. The V gene lost 4 bases and the J gene lost 2 bases, with 5 bases spanning the gap. CDR1 ENHRY and CDR2 SYGVKD come from the germline V gene. CDR3 loop: CAISGQQETQYF. The DNA of the CDR3 is TGTGCCATCAGTGGACAGCAAGAGACCCAGTACTTC.